This TCR beta chain came from a study of blood T cell repertoires in COVID-19. Germline CDR1 reads LNHDA; CDR2 reads SQIVND (reference sequence). The length of the CDR3 is 17 residues. Trimming took 4 bases from V and 1 from J, leaving 19 bases between them. The method was immunoSEQ multiplex PCR; TCRdb's version includes in-frame clones alone and lacks a portion of them. The sample holds about 180,000 clones, roughly 80% seen once. The chain joins TRBV19 to TRBJ1-1; no reliable D call. The source material was peripheral blood. This TCR was recovered from a human donor in a cohort sampled during active COVID-19. The CDR3 DNA reads as TGTGCCAGTAGTAGGTCCCTATGGGGAGATAGGAACACTGAAGCTTTCTTT. This translates into CASSRSLWGDRNTEAFF.